One sample yielded the 18 T cell receptor beta chains listed below, sequenced in a study of early T cells in non-severe SARS-CoV-2 infection. From the 5' RACE reads, TCRdb called clonotypes with MiXCR, one entry per CDR3 protein. The sample has more than 90,000 distinct CDR3 sequences; over 10% are singletons. Sequencing used whole blood. Every receptor here comes from an adult who was a healthcare worker with PCR-confirmed SARS-CoV-2 infection or an uninfected control (not recorded which).

This clonotype appeared many times. The V and J genes are TRBV7-2 and TRBJ2-7; 7 positions agree with TRBD1. Losses at the gene ends were 4 bases for V and 3 bases for J; bases not matched to a gene: 0. Germline V gene data show CDR1 as SGHTA and CDR2 as FQGNSA. The CDR3 contains 12 residues. Here the CDR3 reads CASSWDSYEQYF. The DNA for the CDR3 is TGTGCCAGCAGCTGGGACAGCTACGAGCAGTACTTC.

This clonotype was seen many times. The chain has TRBV28 and TRBJ2-5; 12 positions agree with TRBD2. Germline V lookup: CDR1 MDHEN, CDR2 SYDVKM. This CDR3 is 16 amino acids long. Unmatched junction bases numbered 8, after V lost 6 bases and J lost 3 bases. CDR3 loop: CASSPTGLAGKETQYF. The CDR3 nucleotides are TGTGCCAGCAGCCCTACAGGACTAGCGGGGAAAGAGACCCAGTACTTC.

The chain joins TRBV20-1 to TRBJ2-2; 11 positions match TRBD2. The CDR3 length is 17 residues. Per the germline V gene, CDR1 is DFQATT and CDR2 is SNEGSKA (reference sequence). V shed 3 bases, J shed 1 base, and the junction held 7 bases outside the gene matches. Here the CDR3 reads CSARGLAGGLNTGELFF. CDR3 in DNA: TGCAGTGCTAGGGGGCTAGCGGGGGGCTTGAACACCGGGGAGCTGTTTTTT.

The CDR3 DNA follows: TGTGCCAGCAGCCACGGGACCGCCGTGAAGTCCCAGTACTTC. Its translation is CASSHGTAVKSQYF. V and J are TRBV7-8 and TRBJ2-5; D assignment may be TRBD1 or TRBD2 (5 bases each). This CDR3 has 14 amino acids. The germline CDR1 and CDR2 sequences are SGHVS and FQNEAQ. Deletions cut 5 bases from V and 9 bases from J, with 19 bases between.

In regard to this clonotype: Just one base apart from a much larger clone, this may be a read error. The chain couples TRBV4-2 to TRBJ2-2; TRBD2 might be the D (5 bases). Germline loops: CDR1 LGHNA, CDR2 YNFKEQ. The CDR3 has 14 amino acids. The CDR3 region is CASSQDFYTGEPFF. For the CDR3, the DNA is TGTGCCAGCAGCCAAGACTTTTACACCGGGGAGCCGTTTTTT.

The CDR3 DNA is TGCAGTGCACCAGCGACGGGGTACATTCAGTACTTC. It yields the protein CSAPATGYIQYF. The chain couples TRBV20-1 to TRBJ2-4; D possibly corresponds to TRBD2 (5 bases). V was shortened by 6 bases and J by 8 bases, with 14 bases between the two germline ends. The CDR3 has 12 residues. Germline V gene data show CDR1 as DFQATT and CDR2 as SNEGSKA (reference sequence).

This rearrangement joins TRBV7-2 to TRBJ1-4, with D maybe TRBD1 (6 bases). There are 15 residues in the CDR3. Germline CDR1 and CDR2: SGHTA and FQGNSA. Trimming took off 4 bases at V and 6 bases at J, with 15 bases between the two ends. CDR3 amino acids: CASSSGPSGDEKLFF. In DNA, the CDR3 is TGTGCCAGCAGCTCAGGGCCCTCAGGGGATGAAAAACTGTTTTTT.

This clonotype was seen ten or more times. This chain uses TRBV29-1 with TRBJ2-5, with a possible D match to TRBD1 (6 bases). Germline CDR1 SQVTM, CDR2 ANQGSEA. Trimming removed 4 bases from V and 9 bases from J, with 18 bases in between. This CDR3 contains 13 residues. The CDR3 nucleotides read TGCAGCGTTGCCGACGCACCTGAGGGGGCCCAGTACTTC. Its translation is CSVADAPEGAQYF.

This clonotype was counted a few times. V gene TRBV29-1 combines with J gene TRBJ2-3, with TRBD2 identical over 7 bases. CDR3 length: 15 residues. CDR1 and CDR2 (germline): SQVTM, ANQGSEA. The trim removed 7 bases at V and 2 bases at J, leaving 12 bases unmatched. CDR3 sequence: CSASRQRGFTDTQYF. In DNA, the CDR3 is TGCAGCGCTTCTAGGCAGCGGGGATTCACAGATACGCAGTATTTT.

In its sample, this clonotype was seen a few times. V is TRBV5-1 and J is TRBJ2-1; tentatively, D is TRBD1 (5 bases). Trimming removed 4 bases from V and 7 bases from J, with 15 bases in between. The CDR3 extends over 14 amino acids. Germline loops: CDR1 SGHRS, CDR2 YFSETQ. The CDR3 here is CASSLTALGNEQFF. As DNA, the CDR3 is TGCGCCAGCAGCCTGACAGCGTTAGGGAATGAGCAGTTCTTC.

This clonotype was counted at least ten times. V is TRBV20-1 and J is TRBJ2-3; 9 bases agree with TRBD2. Per the germline V gene, CDR1 is DFQATT and CDR2 is SNEGSKA (reference sequence). The CDR3 totals 13 residues. V lost 7 bases to trimming and J lost 2 bases; unmatched junction nucleotides: 4. The CDR3 sequence is CSVSGGPTDTQYF. The CDR3 nucleotides read TGCAGTGTTAGCGGGGGACCCACAGATACGCAGTATTTT.

This clonotype was seen more than once but under ten times. CDR3 sequence reads: CASSLVGTGPYEQYF. DNA for the CDR3: TGTGCCAGCAGCTTAGTGGGGACAGGTCCCTACGAGCAGTACTTC. The rearrangement joins TRBV7-2 to TRBJ2-7; 8 nucleotides align to TRBD1. There are 15 residues in the CDR3. CDR1 is SGHTA and CDR2 is FQGNSA in the germline V gene. V lost 1 base, J lost 2 bases, and 4 bases stayed unmatched.

This clonotype was picked up a small number of times. This rearrangement joins TRBV6-2 or TRBV6-3 to TRBJ2-4, with 7 bases that match TRBD2. CDR1 MNHEY and CDR2 SVGEGT come from the germline V gene. There are 10 residues in the CDR3. V shed 8 bases, J shed 10 bases, and the junction held 2 bases outside the gene matches. The CDR3 here is CASGAGIQYF. Here the CDR3 DNA reads TGTGCCAGCGGAGCGGGGATTCAGTACTTC.

This clonotype was seen ten or more times. The chain combines TRBV27 with TRBJ2-7; D is uncertain. The V gene lost 2 bases and the J gene lost 2 bases, with 19 bases spanning the gap. CDR1 and CDR2 (germline): MNHEY, SMNVEV (reference sequence). The CDR3 consists of 17 residues. The CDR3, as DNA: TGTGCCAGCAGTTTAAACCGAAAGGTTACCGGTCCCTACGAGCAGTACTTC. This codes for CASSLNRKVTGPYEQYF.

This clonotype was seen more than once but under ten times. V is TRBV28 and J is TRBJ2-7; D might be TRBD1 (6 bases). The V end lost 6 bases, the J end lost 5 bases, and 17 bases lay between the germline ends. This CDR3 contains 14 residues. CDR1 is MDHEN, CDR2 SYDVKM, per germline. CDR3: CASSLRGVSDEQYF. The CDR3 DNA reads as TGTGCCAGCAGCCTCAGGGGAGTATCGGACGAGCAGTACTTC.

This clonotype was found a few times. The rearrangement uses TRBV2 and TRBJ2-3; TRBD2 matches at 12 bases. After removal of 7 bases from V and 2 bases from J, the junction contained 10 bases not matched to a gene. The CDR3 is made up of 17 amino acids. Germline CDR1 and CDR2: SNHLY and FYNNEI. CDR3 residues: CASTRGLAGHPTDTQYF. The CDR3 nucleotides are TGTGCCAGCACTCGAGGACTAGCGGGGCATCCCACAGATACGCAGTATTTT. Full variable domain (missing parts from reference TRBV2 and TRBJ2-3): EPEVTQTPSHQVTQMGQEVILRCVPISNHLYFYWYRQILGQKVEFLVSFYNNEISEKSEIFDDQFSVERPDGSNFTLKIRSTKLEDSAMYFCASTRGLAGHPTDTQYFGPGTRLTVL.

Many counts were recorded for this clonotype. The rearrangement uses TRBV20-1 and TRBJ1-2; 7 bases agree with TRBD1. Unmatched junction bases numbered 5, after V lost 1 base and J lost 3 bases. The CDR3 length is 14 residues. From germline, CDR1 is DFQATT and CDR2 SNEGSKA (reference sequence). CDR3 sequence: CSARGAGGYYGYTF. CDR3 sequence (DNA): TGCAGTGCTAGAGGGGCAGGGGGATACTATGGCTACACCTTC.

This clonotype has a count of ten or more. This chain uses TRBV11-2 with TRBJ2-1; TRBD2 aligns across 7 bases. The CDR3 spans 14 residues. Germline CDR1 is SGHAT and CDR2 is FQNNGV. V was pared by 1 base and J by 9 bases, with 6 bases of the junction left unmatched. CDR3 amino acids: CASSLARREGEQFF. CDR3 coding DNA: TGTGCCAGCAGCTTAGCGCGCAGGGAGGGTGAGCAGTTCTTC.